The 20 T cell receptor beta chains listed next were all sequenced from one sample in a study of cytomegalovirus exposure and HLA in healthy donors. PCR primers comprised 60 Vbeta and 13 Jbeta primers. Assay used: immunoSEQ multiplex PCR; TCRdb lists only in-frame clones, some missing. The table shows 90,000 to 120,000 clones, with about 79% occurring only once. The source material was PBMCs. The receptor source for this set is a female donor in good health and CMV-seropositive.

CDR3 region: CSVEDHSAGGLGANVLTF. The CDR3 DNA is TGCAGCGTTGAAGATCACTCAGCGGGGGGGCTCGGGGCCAACGTCCTGACTTTC. V and J are TRBV29-1 and TRBJ2-6; 10 positions match TRBD2. This CDR3 spans 18 amino acids. J was trimmed by 4 bases and V by 0 bases; bases with no gene match: 9. In germline, CDR1 is SQVTM, CDR2 ANQGSEA.

This clone was found a few times. The V and J genes are TRBV5-8 and TRBJ2-1, with TRBD2 identical over 16 bases. The ends lost 2 bases at V and 13 bases at J; junction bases unmatched: 6. Per germline, CDR1 SGHTS and CDR2 YDEGEE. The CDR3 consists of 15 residues. The CDR3 loop reads CASSLPGLAGGTQFF. DNA of the CDR3: TGTGCCAGCAGCTTACCGGGACTAGCGGGAGGGACTCAGTTCTTC.

The chain carries TRBV19 and TRBJ1-2; no definite D call. V was trimmed by 7 bases and J by 2 bases, leaving 5 bases between them. The CDR3 totals 11 residues. CDR1 is LNHDA and CDR2 is SQIVND in the germline V gene (reference sequence). CDR3 residues: CASTSNYGYTF. DNA of the CDR3: TGTGCCAGTACAAGCAACTATGGCTACACCTTC.

This clone occurred a few times. The chain carries TRBV4-2 and TRBJ2-1; 12 bases line up with TRBD2. The ends lost 2 bases at V and 6 bases at J; junction bases unmatched: 5. CDR3 length: 16 residues. Germline CDR1 LGHNA, CDR2 YNFKEQ. The CDR3 here is CASSQTSTSGSNEQFF. The DNA of the CDR3 is TGTGCCAGCAGCCAAACCTCGACTAGCGGGAGCAATGAGCAGTTCTTC.

The rearrangement links TRBV5-1 to TRBJ1-1; possible D gene TRBD1, 5 bases. The CDR3 is 14 residues long. V was pared by 0 bases and J by 4 bases, with 10 bases between. Germline V gives CDR1 SGHRS, CDR2 YFSETQ. The CDR3 spells CASSLASGGTEAFF. The CDR3 DNA follows: TGCGCCAGCAGCTTGGCGAGCGGGGGCACTGAAGCTTTCTTT.

The V and J genes are TRBV5-1 and TRBJ2-7; the D is unclear. V shed 2 bases and J shed 3 bases, with 9 bases lying between them. The CDR3 consists of 13 residues. Looked up from germline, CDR1 is SGHRS and CDR2 is YFSETQ. Here the CDR3 DNA reads TGCGCCAGCAGCTTAGACACAGTCTACGAGCAGTACTTC. Translation gives CASSLDTVYEQYF.

The rearrangement joins TRBV7-2 to TRBJ2-7; the match to TRBD2 covers 9 bases. CDR3 length: 14 amino acids. The junction had 7 bases not matched to a gene; V was cut back by 4 bases and J by 6 bases. Germline V CDR1 and CDR2: SGHTA, FQGNSA. The CDR3 here is CASSSSGGFVEQYF. The CDR3 DNA is TGTGCCAGCAGCTCGAGCGGGGGGTTCGTCGAGCAGTACTTC.

The chain has TRBV7-8 and TRBJ1-2, with D maybe TRBD1 (6 bases). The CDR3 is made up of 16 amino acids. Per the germline V gene, CDR1 is SGHVS and CDR2 is FQNEAQ. V gave up 1 base and J gave up 3 bases, with 15 bases separating them. CDR3 amino acids: CASSLDARGSHYGYTF. CDR3 bases: TGTGCCAGCAGCTTAGATGCCAGGGGCTCGCACTATGGCTACACCTTC.

The chain combines TRBV5-5 with TRBJ2-3; 8 nucleotides align to TRBD2. Germline CDR1 is SGHKS and CDR2 is YYEKEE (reference sequence). V lost 2 bases, J lost 1 base, and 9 bases stayed unmatched. The CDR3 length is 17 residues. CDR3 DNA sequence: TGTGCCAGCAGCTTCACTAGCGGCACCCTAGGCACAGATACGCAGTATTTT. The encoded protein is CASSFTSGTLGTDTQYF.

The V gene is TRBV5-5, the J gene TRBJ1-3; D perhaps matches TRBD1 (5 bases). The CDR3 loop spans 18 amino acids. V was clipped by 5 bases and J by 0 bases, with 21 bases between them. Per the germline V gene, CDR1 is SGHKS and CDR2 is YYEKEE (reference sequence). CDR3 loop: CASSTTFGTASSGNTIYF. In nucleotides, the CDR3 is TGTGCCAGCAGTACCACGTTTGGGACTGCAAGCTCTGGAAACACCATATATTTT.

This chain's CDR3 is CASSLDRVNTEAFF. The CDR3 bases are TGTGCCAGCAGCTTAGATCGGGTGAACACTGAAGCTTTCTTT. V is TRBV11-2 and J is TRBJ1-1; D gene uncertain. The germline CDR1 and CDR2 sequences are SGHAT and FQNNGV. Deletions cut 0 bases from V and 0 bases from J, with 5 bases between. The CDR3 has 14 residues.

The gene calls are TRBV18 and TRBJ1-6; no definite D call. The germline V gene encodes CDR1 KGHSH and CDR2 LQKENI. There are 16 residues in the CDR3. V was clipped by 1 base and J by 7 bases, with 14 bases between them. The CDR3 region has the DNA TGTGCCAGCTCACCACGGAGAATGGCGGGCAATTCACCCCTCCACTTT. Translated, it gives CASSPRRMAGNSPLHF.

This clone was counted a few times. The chain joins TRBV27 to TRBJ1-1, with TRBD1 identical over 10 bases. The CDR3 has 14 amino acids. The germline V gene encodes CDR1 MNHEY and CDR2 SMNVEV (reference sequence). Unmatched junction bases numbered 5, after V lost 5 bases and J lost 5 bases. CDR3 loop: CASSLTGGRTEAFF. Here the CDR3 DNA reads TGTGCCAGCAGTCTGACAGGGGGCCGGACTGAAGCTTTCTTT.

This chain links TRBV7-6 with TRBJ2-7, with D possibly matching TRBD1 (5 bases). Germline CDR1 is SGHVS and CDR2 is FNYEAQ. This CDR3 has 13 amino acids. Trimming removed 8 bases at V and 3 bases at J, with 14 bases between. For the CDR3, the DNA is TGTGCCAGCTCGGTACAGGCCAACTACGAGCAGTACTTC. Residues: CASSVQANYEQYF. The full variable domain, rest sourced from reference TRBV7-6 and TRBJ2-7, is GAGVSQSPRYKVTKRGQDVALRCDPISGHVSLYWYRQALGQGPEFLTYFNYEAQQDKSGLPNDRFSAERPEGSISTLTIQRTEQRDSAMYRCASSVQANYEQYFGPGTRLTVT.

This chain joins TRBV27 and TRBJ1-5; possible D gene TRBD1, 5 bases. Germline-derived CDR1 and CDR2 are MNHEY and SMNVEV (reference sequence). V was shortened by 2 bases and J by 3 bases, with 11 bases between the two germline ends. The CDR3 contains 15 residues. For the CDR3, the DNA is TGTGCCAGCAGTTTAGGAGGGGCCCACAATCAGCCCCAGCATTTT. Protein product: CASSLGGAHNQPQHF.

The J gene is TRBJ2-1, the V gene TRBV30; D is unresolved. The CDR3 consists of 14 residues. The V end lost 0 bases, the J end lost 4 bases, and 10 bases lay between the germline ends. Per the germline V gene, CDR1 is GTSNPN and CDR2 is SVGIG (reference sequence). As DNA, the CDR3 is TGTGCCTGGAGTGTACCCGCGGATTACAATGAGCAGTTCTTC. It is translated as CAWSVPADYNEQFF.

V is TRBV7-2 and J is TRBJ2-7; 8 bases are a match to TRBD1. This CDR3 comprises 16 residues. Germline V gives CDR1 SGHTA, CDR2 FQGNSA. The J segment lost 4 bases and the V segment lost 2 bases, leaving 10 bases of the junction unmatched. For the CDR3, the DNA is TGTGCCAGCAGCTTAAGCCCTGGCAGGGGGCTATACGAGCAGTACTTC. It yields the protein CASSLSPGRGLYEQYF.

The chain's CDR3 is CAWSGFTGTEAFF. In DNA form, the CDR3 reads TGTGCCTGGTCGGGTTTCACGGGCACTGAAGCTTTCTTT. The V call is TRBV30, the J call TRBJ1-1; D gene unclear. Trimming shortened V by 5 bases and J by 4 bases, and 14 bases separated the two germline ends. Germline loops: CDR1 GTSNPN, CDR2 SVGIG (reference sequence). This CDR3 is built from 13 residues.

The rearrangement uses TRBV7-2 and TRBJ2-6; no reliable D call. Trimming took 0 bases from V and 0 from J, leaving 3 bases between them. This CDR3 has 15 residues. Germline assignment: CDR1 SGHTA and CDR2 FQGNSA. The CDR3 nucleotides are TGTGCCAGCAGCTTAGCTCTCTCTGGGGCCAACGTCCTGACTTTC. It translates to CASSLALSGANVLTF.

The chain uses TRBV19 and TRBJ2-3, with 12 bases fitting TRBD2. CDR3 size: 17 residues. CDR1 is LNHDA and CDR2 is SQIVND in the germline V gene (reference sequence). The ends lost 2 bases at V and 2 bases at J; junction bases unmatched: 5. The DNA of the CDR3 is TGTGCCAGTAGTATAAAGCCTAGCGGGAGGGCCACAGATACGCAGTATTTT. This codes for CASSIKPSGRATDTQYF.